The 26 T cell receptor beta chains given below trace back to one sample, sequenced in a study of OX40 agonist ivuxolimab in advanced cancers. The repertoire was sequenced with immunoSEQ multiplex PCR; TCRdb's copy has only in-frame clones and lacks some. The sample has 25,000 to 30,000 clones; 80% to 85% are singletons. Sequences were derived from CD4+ or CD8+ T cells sorted from blood, sampled in a trial of the OX40 agonist ivuxolimab. The receptors derive from an adult with an advanced solid tumor such as melanoma, head and neck, liver or kidney cancer.

This rearrangement joins TRBV23-1 to TRBJ2-5; D uncertain. TRBV23-1 is filed as an ORF, its function uncertain. The CDR3 loop spans 16 amino acids. V was trimmed by 6 bases and J by 0 bases, leaving 17 bases between them. Here the CDR3 reads CASSQPLAWDQETQYF. CDR3 in DNA: TGCGCCAGCAGCCAACCTCTGGCTTGGGACCAAGAGACCCAGTACTTC.

The V gene is TRBV29-1, the J gene TRBJ2-1; the match to TRBD1 covers 10 bases. V was clipped by 3 bases and J by 5 bases; unmatched bases: 13. Germline CDR1 reads SQVTM; CDR2 reads ANQGSEA. This CDR3 spans 17 amino acids. The CDR3 bases are TGCAGCGTTGAGGACGACAGGGGGCTTAGCGGGGACAATGAGCAGTTCTTC. This translates into CSVEDDRGLSGDNEQFF.

V usage is TRBV7-3 and J usage is TRBJ1-3, with D possibly matching TRBD1 (6 bases). This CDR3 comprises 15 residues. Germline CDR1 is SGHTA and CDR2 is FQGTGA. V was clipped by 7 bases and J by 0 bases, with 13 bases between them. The DNA for the CDR3 is TGTGCCAGCATTCCCGACAGGTACTCTGGAAACACCATATATTTT. Translated: CASIPDRYSGNTIYF. The whole variable domain, filled in from reference TRBV7-3 and TRBJ1-3, reads GAGVSQTPSNKVTEKGKYVELRCDPISGHTALYWYRQSLGQGPEFLIYFQGTGAADDSGLPNDRFFAVRPEGSVSTLKIQRTERGDSAVYLCASIPDRYSGNTIYFGEGSWLTVV.

The V and J genes are TRBV29-1 and TRBJ2-7; D is unclear. The germline V and J ends were trimmed by 5 bases and 5 bases, with 7 bases remaining between them. The CDR3 has 10 residues. CDR1 and CDR2 from the germline V gene are SQVTM and ANQGSEA. CDR3 loop: CSVIENEQYF. Here the CDR3 DNA reads TGCAGCGTTATCGAGAACGAGCAGTACTTC.

In nucleotides, the CDR3 is TGTGCCAGTAGCCCGGGACTTCAGTACAATGAGCAGTTCTTC. It translates to CASSPGLQYNEQFF. The chain uses TRBV19 and TRBJ2-1; a weak D match, TRBD2 (6 bases). The V end lost 6 bases, the J end lost 4 bases, and 13 bases lay between the germline ends. The CDR3 sequence is 14 residues long. Germline assignment: CDR1 LNHDA and CDR2 SQIVND (reference sequence). Variable domain in full (rest from reference TRBV19 and TRBJ2-1): DGGITQSPKYLFRKEGQNVTLSCEQNLNHDAMYWYRQDPGQGLRLIYYSQIVNDFQKGDIAEGYSVSREKKESFPLTVTSAQKNPTAFYLCASSPGLQYNEQFFGPGTRLTVL.

The chain links TRBV9 to TRBJ1-2; D unresolved. The CDR3 runs to 14 residues. Germline values: CDR1 SGDLS, CDR2 YYNGEE. Trimming left V 0 bases short and J 4 bases short, with 10 bases between. CDR3 sequence reads: CASSVGQTFYGYTF. The CDR3 DNA is TGTGCCAGCAGCGTAGGGCAGACTTTCTATGGCTACACCTTC.

CDR3 DNA sequence: TGCGCCACCTCGATCGGACTGGGAACGAATGAGCAGTTCTTC. This gives the protein CATSIGLGTNEQFF. The V gene is TRBV10-2, the J gene TRBJ2-1; D is perhaps TRBD2 (5 bases). Germline V gene lookup returns CDR1 WSHSY and CDR2 SAAADI. The CDR3 covers 14 residues. Trimming took off 10 bases at V and 7 bases at J, with 20 bases between the two ends.

Sample share makes this clone medium-sized. V usage is TRBV6-1 and J usage is TRBJ1-5; 9 bases agree with TRBD1. This CDR3 contains 16 residues. Trimming cost V 0 bases and J 5 bases; bases outside gene matches: 5. Germline V CDR1 and CDR2: MNHNS, SASEGT. CDR3 protein: CASSEADGTGYQPQHF. In nucleotides, the CDR3 is TGTGCCAGCAGTGAAGCGGATGGGACAGGGTATCAGCCCCAGCATTTT.

This chain uses TRBV7-9 with TRBJ2-3; TRBD1 matches at 11 bases. From germline, CDR1 is SEHNR and CDR2 FQNEAQ (reference sequence). Trimming cost V 3 bases and J 5 bases; bases outside gene matches: 4. This CDR3 comprises 15 residues. The CDR3 sequence: CASSFWTGGVDTQYF. The CDR3 DNA follows: TGTGCCAGCAGCTTCTGGACAGGGGGCGTAGATACGCAGTATTTT. The whole variable domain, filled in from reference TRBV7-9 and TRBJ2-3, reads DTGVSQNPRHKITKRGQNVTFRCDPISEHNRLYWYRQTLGQGPEFLTYFQNEAQLEKSRLLSDRFSAERPKGSFSTLEIQRTEQGDSAMYLCASSFWTGGVDTQYFGPGTRLTVL.

The chain links TRBV27 to TRBJ2-7; the match to TRBD2 covers 11 bases. This CDR3 is 16 amino acids long. Per germline, CDR1 MNHEY and CDR2 SMNVEV (reference sequence). V shed 5 bases and J 0 bases; nucleotides not matched to a gene: 6. The CDR3 sequence is CASSPRLAGFSYEQYF. In DNA, the CDR3 is TGTGCCAGCAGTCCGCGACTAGCGGGGTTCTCCTACGAGCAGTACTTC.

This clone is classed as medium-sized. The V and J genes are TRBV4-2 and TRBJ2-7; D is ambiguous. The CDR3 is 14 residues long. Trimming took off 0 bases at V and 7 bases at J, with 13 bases between the two ends. The germline V gene has CDR1 LGHNA and CDR2 YNFKEQ. CDR3 DNA: TGTGCCAGCAGCCAAGACGCAGGCCCCTGGGAGCAGTACTTC. Translation gives CASSQDAGPWEQYF.

This chain uses TRBV5-6 with TRBJ1-5, with 10 bases matching TRBD1. Germline loops: CDR1 SGHDT, CDR2 YYEEEE. Trimming cost V 2 bases and J 6 bases; bases outside gene matches: 5. The CDR3 is 15 residues long. CDR3 sequence (DNA): TGTGCCAGCAGCTTCGGGACAGGGGTCGGTCAGCCCCAGCATTTT. It codes for CASSFGTGVGQPQHF. Full variable domain (missing parts from reference TRBV5-6 and TRBJ1-5): DAGVTQSPTHLIKTRGQQVTLRCSPKSGHDTVSWYQQALGQGPQFIFQYYEEEERQRGNFPDRFSGHQFPNYSSELNVNALLLGDSALYLCASSFGTGVGQPQHFGDGTRLSIL.

This chain uses TRBV6-5 with TRBJ1-2; 8 bases align to TRBD1. The ends lost 2 bases at V and 4 bases at J; junction bases unmatched: 9. The CDR3 covers 16 residues. Germline V gene data show CDR1 as MNHEY and CDR2 as SVGAGI. For the CDR3, the DNA is TGTGCCAGCAGTTACCCGACAGGGGTCGGGGGCTATGGCTACACCTTC. Protein product: CASSYPTGVGGYGYTF.

The chain employs TRBV2 and TRBJ1-5, with D tentatively TRBD1 (5 bases). The germline V gene has CDR1 SNHLY and CDR2 FYNNEI. This CDR3 spans 14 amino acids. Trimming shortened V by 4 bases and J by 10 bases, and 17 bases separated the two germline ends. CDR3 sequence: CASSAGRETDPQHF. The CDR3 DNA reads as TGTGCCAGCAGTGCCGGGAGGGAGACAGATCCCCAGCATTTT.

The J gene is TRBJ2-3, the V gene TRBV2, with D hard to call. Deletions cut 3 bases from V and 0 bases from J, with 10 bases between. This CDR3 has 15 residues. The germline V gene encodes CDR1 SNHLY and CDR2 FYNNEI. The CDR3 bases are TGTGCCAGCAGTGATAGGTACTCCAGCACAGATACGCAGTATTTT. Its translation is CASSDRYSSTDTQYF.

This chain links TRBV9 with TRBJ2-1; perhaps TRBD2 as D (6 bases). Germline loops: CDR1 SGDLS, CDR2 YYNGEE. The V and J ends lost 3 bases and 7 bases respectively, with 17 bases between them. CDR3 length: 15 amino acids. The CDR3 coding sequence is TGTGCCAGCAGCGGAAATGGAGGGGTATTAAATGAGCAGTTCTTC. This gives the protein CASSGNGGVLNEQFF.

The J gene is TRBJ1-5, the V gene TRBV19; 7 bases line up with TRBD1. CDR3 length: 15 amino acids. J gave up 2 bases and V 7 bases, and 8 bases lay outside the gene matches. In germline, CDR1 is LNHDA, CDR2 SQIVND (reference sequence). The CDR3: CASTPGGYGNQPQHF. CDR3 DNA: TGTGCCAGTACGCCAGGGGGATATGGCAATCAGCCCCAGCATTTT.

The V gene is TRBV6-5, the J gene TRBJ2-5; no definite D call. Trimming removed 2 bases from V and 5 bases from J, with 6 bases in between. Germline values: CDR1 MNHEY, CDR2 SVGAGI. The CDR3 contains 12 residues. This CDR3 is CASSYDGETQYF. CDR3 DNA sequence: TGTGCCAGCAGTTACGATGGGGAGACCCAGTACTTC.

About this clone: Germline and junction disagree at one end, which may indicate a read error. V usage is TRBV27 and J usage is TRBJ1-5; TRBD1 is a possible D gene (5 bases). The CDR3 runs 13 residues. Germline V gene data show CDR1 as MNHEY and CDR2 as SMNVEV (reference sequence). The CDR3 is CASSDSILQPQHF. In DNA, the CDR3 is TGTGCCAGCTCCGACAGCATTCTTCAGCCCCAACATTTT.

J is TRBJ2-7 and V is TRBV7-6; possibly TRBD1 for D (6 bases). Germline CDR1 is SGHVS and CDR2 is FNYEAQ. Trimming cost V 3 bases and J 1 base, with 7 bases left between them. This CDR3 has 13 residues. CDR3: CASSLDSSYEQYF. Here the CDR3 DNA reads TGTGCCAGCAGCTTGGACAGTTCCTACGAGCAGTACTTC.

By frequency in the sample, this clone is medium-sized (0.01 to 0.1%). The chain couples TRBV7-3 to TRBJ2-1; unclear D gene. The CDR3 runs to 14 residues. Germline CDR1 reads SGHTA; CDR2 reads FQGTGA. Trimming stripped 3 bases from V and 4 bases from J, with 10 bases between. CDR3 coding DNA: TGTGCCAGCAGCTTGACTCCAGGATACAATGAGCAGTTCTTC. Translation gives CASSLTPGYNEQFF.

The chain employs TRBV11-2 and TRBJ2-7, with D possibly TRBD2 on 5 matching bases. From germline, CDR1 is SGHAT and CDR2 FQNNGV. V lost 8 bases, J lost 6 bases, and 14 bases lay in between. The CDR3 covers 12 residues. Here the CDR3 DNA reads TGTGCCAGCTCCCCGGAGGCGGTCGAGCAGTACTTC. Protein: CASSPEAVEQYF.

The chain links TRBV28 to TRBJ1-2, with D possibly being TRBD1 (5 bases). Trimming left V 7 bases short and J 4 bases short, with 22 bases between. The CDR3 loop spans 16 amino acids. CDR1 and CDR2 (germline): MDHEN, SYDVKM. This CDR3 is CASTPPLDNQAYGYTF. The CDR3 coding sequence is TGTGCCAGCACCCCCCCCTTGGACAACCAGGCCTATGGCTACACCTTC.

The genes are TRBV2 and TRBJ2-3; TRBD2 aligns across 10 bases. The junction had 9 bases not matched to a gene; V was cut back by 6 bases and J by 6 bases. The CDR3 has 15 residues. Germline-derived CDR1 and CDR2 are SNHLY and FYNNEI. In nucleotides, the CDR3 is TGTGCCAGCAGGTTAGCGGGGGGCTCATTGGATACGCAGTATTTT. This codes for CASRLAGGSLDTQYF.

V gene TRBV21-1 combines with J gene TRBJ2-7. TRBV21-1 is marked as a pseudogene. The CDR3 runs to 14 residues. In DNA, the CDR3 is TGTGCCAGCAGCAAAGAGGCAGGGAGCCACGAGCAGTACTTC. This sequence encodes CASSKEAGSHEQYF.

In its sample, this clone was seen once. At the DNA level, this CDR3 is encoded by other sequences in the same sample as well. V is TRBV6-1 and J is TRBJ2-7; D is undetermined. The CDR3 has 14 residues. Germline V gives CDR1 MNHNS, CDR2 SASEGT. Trimming left V 1 base short and J 0 bases short, with 7 bases between. The CDR3 nucleotides are TGTGCCAGCAGTGAAGTGGTTTCCTCCTACGAGCAGTACTTC. The encoded protein is CASSEVVSSYEQYF.